The rows below give T cell receptor beta chains drawn from one sample of a study of cytomegalovirus exposure and HLA in healthy donors. TCRdb keeps only in-frame clones here, not all; method: immunoSEQ multiplex PCR. The sample includes around 150,000 clones, approximately 90% of them seen just once. The sample comprised PBMCs. Receptor source: a woman aged 25 to 39 in good health and CMV-seronegative. Both conserved end residues are part of each CDR3. D genes are given only for firm matches. Expanded clones are given a class, and other clones once, few, many or no size at all.

cdr3_aa: CASNTQGANTGELFF
cdr3_nt: TGTGCCAGCAACACACAGGGGGCGAATACCGGGGAGCTGTTTTTT
v_call: TRBV6-5
j_call: TRBJ2-2
d_call: TRBD1
clone_size: .

cdr3_aa: CASSPRSTRLGQQYF
cdr3_nt: TGCGCCAGCAGCCCCAGAAGTACCCGCTTGGGCCAGCAGTACTTC
v_call: TRBV10-1
j_call: TRBJ2-7
d_call: .
clone_size: .

cdr3_aa: CASSHPGGEAFF
cdr3_nt: TGTGCCAGCAGCCACCCAGGAGGTGAAGCTTTCTTT
v_call: TRBV7-2
j_call: TRBJ1-1
d_call: .
clone_size: once

cdr3_aa: CASSFRREGYEQFF
cdr3_nt: TGTGCCAGCAGCTTCCGGCGGGAGGGTTATGAGCAGTTCTTC
v_call: TRBV11-2
j_call: TRBJ2-1
d_call: TRBD2
clone_size: .

cdr3_aa: CASSLVAGGPRETQYF
cdr3_nt: TGTGCCAGCAGCTTAGTCGCGGGGGGGCCTAGAGAGACCCAGTACTTC
v_call: TRBV7-2
j_call: TRBJ2-5
d_call: TRBD2
clone_size: .

cdr3_aa: CASKKLAGGLETQYF
cdr3_nt: TGTGCCAGCAAGAAACTAGCGGGGGGTCTAGAGACCCAGTACTTC
v_call: TRBV2
j_call: TRBJ2-5
d_call: TRBD2
clone_size: .

cdr3_aa: CASSLGTGGRETQYF
cdr3_nt: TGCGCCAGCAGCTTAGGGACAGGGGGCAGGGAGACCCAGTACTTC
v_call: TRBV5-1
j_call: TRBJ2-5
d_call: TRBD1
clone_size: .

cdr3_aa: CASIQTVNTEAFF
cdr3_nt: TGTGCCAGTATCCAAACAGTGAACACTGAAGCTTTCTTT
v_call: TRBV19
j_call: TRBJ1-1
d_call: .
clone_size: .

cdr3_aa: CASSDTERNTDTQYF
cdr3_nt: TGTGCCAGCAGTGACACTGAGCGGAACACAGATACGCAGTATTTT
v_call: TRBV25-1
j_call: TRBJ2-3
d_call: .
clone_size: .

cdr3_aa: CASSYGTALEAFF
cdr3_nt: TGTGCCAGCAGTTACGGGACAGCGCTTGAAGCTTTCTTT
v_call: TRBV6-5
j_call: TRBJ1-1
d_call: TRBD1
clone_size: once

cdr3_aa: CASSLSSTDTGELFF
cdr3_nt: TGCGCCAGCAGCTTGTCGAGTACGGACACCGGGGAGCTGTTTTTT
v_call: TRBV5-1
j_call: TRBJ2-2
d_call: .
clone_size: .

cdr3_aa: CASTLAGNRNEQFF
cdr3_nt: TGTGCCAGTACCCTCGCGGGGAACCGCAATGAGCAGTTCTTC
v_call: TRBV19
j_call: TRBJ2-1
d_call: .
clone_size: .

cdr3_aa: CASSLRGSNQPQHF
cdr3_nt: TGTGCCAGCAGCTTAAGAGGGAGCAATCAGCCCCAGCATTTT
v_call: TRBV5-6
j_call: TRBJ1-5
d_call: .
clone_size: .

cdr3_aa: CAISESTGIASYEQYF
cdr3_nt: TGTGCCATCAGTGAGTCCACGGGAATAGCCTCCTACGAGCAGTACTTC
v_call: TRBV10-3
j_call: TRBJ2-7
d_call: .
clone_size: .

cdr3_aa: CASSEGQDYEQYF
cdr3_nt: TGTGCCAGCAGTGAGGGGCAGGACTACGAGCAGTACTTC
v_call: TRBV2
j_call: TRBJ2-7
d_call: .
clone_size: .

cdr3_aa: CASRNLRPYEQYF
cdr3_nt: TGTGCCAGCAGAAACCTCCGCCCTTACGAGCAGTACTTC
v_call: TRBV7-9
j_call: TRBJ2-7
d_call: .
clone_size: .

cdr3_aa: CASSPTGINSPLHF
cdr3_nt: TGCGCCAGCAGTCCGACAGGGATCAATTCCCCCCTCCACTTT
v_call: TRBV4-3
j_call: TRBJ1-6
d_call: TRBD1
clone_size: .

cdr3_aa: CASSLGLPNEQFF
cdr3_nt: TGCGCCAGCAGCTTGGGACTTCCCAATGAGCAGTTCTTC
v_call: TRBV5-1
j_call: TRBJ2-1
d_call: .
clone_size: .